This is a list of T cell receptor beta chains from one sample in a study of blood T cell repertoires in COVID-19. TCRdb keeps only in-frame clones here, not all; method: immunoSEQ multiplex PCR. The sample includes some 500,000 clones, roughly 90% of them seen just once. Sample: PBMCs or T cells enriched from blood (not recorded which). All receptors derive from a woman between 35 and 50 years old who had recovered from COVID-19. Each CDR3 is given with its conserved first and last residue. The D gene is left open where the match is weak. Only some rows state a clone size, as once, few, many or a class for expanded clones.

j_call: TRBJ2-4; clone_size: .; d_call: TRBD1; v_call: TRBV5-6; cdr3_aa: CASSLGQGAPRNIQYF; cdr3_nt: TGTGCCAGCAGCTTGGGTCAGGGGGCTCCTCGGAACATTCAGTACTTC
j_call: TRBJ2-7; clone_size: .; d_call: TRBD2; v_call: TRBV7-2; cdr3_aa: CASSLNNPGAGGVYEQYF; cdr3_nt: TGTGCCAGCAGCCTAAACAATCCCGGCGCGGGAGGAGTCTACGAGCAGTACTTC
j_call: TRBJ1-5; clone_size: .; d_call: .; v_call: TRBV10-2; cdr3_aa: CATAPRQGLGSINQPQHF; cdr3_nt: TGCGCCACAGCCCCCCGGCAGGGCCTCGGTTCTATCAATCAGCCCCAGCATTTT
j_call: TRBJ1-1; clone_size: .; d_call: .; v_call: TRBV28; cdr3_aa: CASSLYGGPEAFF; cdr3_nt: TGTGCCAGCAGTTTATACGGGGGACCTGAAGCTTTCTTT
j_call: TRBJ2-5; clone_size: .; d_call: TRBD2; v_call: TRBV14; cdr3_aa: CASSHGREGLKETQYF; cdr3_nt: TGTGCCAGCAGCCACGGCCGGGAGGGCCTAAAAGAGACCCAGTACTTC
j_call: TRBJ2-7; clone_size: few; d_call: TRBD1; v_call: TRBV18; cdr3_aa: CASSPSLGQGPYEQYF; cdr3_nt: TGTGCCAGCTCACCAAGTCTTGGACAGGGTCCCTACGAGCAGTACTTC
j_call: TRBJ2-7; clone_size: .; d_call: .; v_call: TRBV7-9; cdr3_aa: CASSPLGITYEQYF; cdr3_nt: TGTGCCAGCAGTCCACTAGGAATTACCTACGAGCAGTACTTC
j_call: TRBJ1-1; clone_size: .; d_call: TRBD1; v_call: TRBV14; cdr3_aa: CASSHGTGGWNTEAFF; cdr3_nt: TGTGCCAGCAGCCATGGGACAGGGGGCTGGAACACTGAAGCTTTCTTT
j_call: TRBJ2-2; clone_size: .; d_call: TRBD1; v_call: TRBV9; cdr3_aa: CASSYRDRVTGELFF; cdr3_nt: TGTGCCAGCAGCTACCGGGACAGGGTCACCGGGGAGCTGTTTTTT
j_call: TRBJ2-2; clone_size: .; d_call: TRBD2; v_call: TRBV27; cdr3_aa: CASSSTSRNTGELFF; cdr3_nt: TGTGCCAGCAGTTCGACTAGCCGGAACACCGGGGAGCTGTTTTTT
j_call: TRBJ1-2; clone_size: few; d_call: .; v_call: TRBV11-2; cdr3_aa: CASRRTESNYGYTF; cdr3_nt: TGTGCCAGCCGCAGGACAGAATCTAACTATGGCTACACCTTC
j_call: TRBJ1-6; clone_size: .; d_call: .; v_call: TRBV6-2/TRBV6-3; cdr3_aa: CASSQTGPRSPLHF; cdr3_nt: TGTGCCAGCAGTCAAACAGGGCCGCGTTCACCCCTCCACTTT